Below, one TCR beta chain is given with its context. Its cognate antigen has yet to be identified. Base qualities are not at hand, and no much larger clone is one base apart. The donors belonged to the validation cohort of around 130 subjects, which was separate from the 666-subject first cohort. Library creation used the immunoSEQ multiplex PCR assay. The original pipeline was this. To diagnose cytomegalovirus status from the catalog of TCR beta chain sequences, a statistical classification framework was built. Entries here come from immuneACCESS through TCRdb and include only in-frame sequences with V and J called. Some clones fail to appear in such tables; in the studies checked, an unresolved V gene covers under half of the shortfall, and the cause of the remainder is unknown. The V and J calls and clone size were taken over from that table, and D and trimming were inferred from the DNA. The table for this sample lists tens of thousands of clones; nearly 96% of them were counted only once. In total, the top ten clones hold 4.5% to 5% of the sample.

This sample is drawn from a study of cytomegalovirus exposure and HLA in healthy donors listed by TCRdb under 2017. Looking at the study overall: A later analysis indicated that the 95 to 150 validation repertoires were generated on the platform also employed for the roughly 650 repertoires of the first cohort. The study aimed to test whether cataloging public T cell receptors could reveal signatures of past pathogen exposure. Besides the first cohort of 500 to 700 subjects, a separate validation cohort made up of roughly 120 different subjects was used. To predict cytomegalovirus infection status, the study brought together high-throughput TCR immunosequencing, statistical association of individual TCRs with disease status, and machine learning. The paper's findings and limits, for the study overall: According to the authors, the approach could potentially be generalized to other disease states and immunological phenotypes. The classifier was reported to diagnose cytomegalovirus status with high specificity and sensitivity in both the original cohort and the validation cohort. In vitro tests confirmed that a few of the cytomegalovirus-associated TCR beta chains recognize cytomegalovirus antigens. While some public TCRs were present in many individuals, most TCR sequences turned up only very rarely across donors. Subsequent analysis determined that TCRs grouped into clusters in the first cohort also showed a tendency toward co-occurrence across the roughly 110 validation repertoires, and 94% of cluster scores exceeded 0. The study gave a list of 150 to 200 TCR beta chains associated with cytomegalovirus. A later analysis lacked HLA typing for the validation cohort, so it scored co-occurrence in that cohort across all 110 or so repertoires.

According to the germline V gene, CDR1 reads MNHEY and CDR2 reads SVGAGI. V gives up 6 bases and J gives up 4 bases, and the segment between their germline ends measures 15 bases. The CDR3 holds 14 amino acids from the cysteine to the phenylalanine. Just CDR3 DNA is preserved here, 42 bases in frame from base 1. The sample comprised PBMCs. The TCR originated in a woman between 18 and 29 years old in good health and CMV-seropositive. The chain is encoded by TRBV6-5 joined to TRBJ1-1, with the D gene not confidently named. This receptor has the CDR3 CASRLSGGFTEAFF. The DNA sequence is TGTGCCAGCAGACTGTCAGGTGGCTTCACTGAAGCTTTCTTT.